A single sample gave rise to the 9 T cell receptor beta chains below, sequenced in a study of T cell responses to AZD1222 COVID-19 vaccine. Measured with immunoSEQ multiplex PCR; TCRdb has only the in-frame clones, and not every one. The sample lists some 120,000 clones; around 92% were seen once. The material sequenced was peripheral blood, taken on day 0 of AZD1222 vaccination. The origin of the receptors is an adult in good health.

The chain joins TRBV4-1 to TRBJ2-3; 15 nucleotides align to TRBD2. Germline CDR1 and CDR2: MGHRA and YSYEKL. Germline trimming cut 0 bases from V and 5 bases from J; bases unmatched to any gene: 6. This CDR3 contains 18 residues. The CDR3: CASSQEGTSGRLGDTQYF. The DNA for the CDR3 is TGCGCCAGCAGCCAAGAGGGGACTAGCGGGAGGCTCGGAGATACGCAGTATTTT.

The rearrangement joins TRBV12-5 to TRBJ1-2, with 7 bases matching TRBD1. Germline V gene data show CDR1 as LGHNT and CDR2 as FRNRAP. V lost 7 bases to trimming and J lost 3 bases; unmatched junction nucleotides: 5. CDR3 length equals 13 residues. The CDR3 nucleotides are TGTGCTAGTGCTCCCGGGACAGACTATGGCTACACCTTC. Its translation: CASAPGTDYGYTF.

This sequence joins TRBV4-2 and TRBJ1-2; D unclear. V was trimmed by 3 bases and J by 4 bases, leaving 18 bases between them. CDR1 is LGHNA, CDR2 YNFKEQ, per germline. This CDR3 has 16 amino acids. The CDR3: CASSQEASSGLYGYTF. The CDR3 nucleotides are TGTGCCAGCAGCCAGGAGGCTTCCTCCGGCCTCTATGGCTACACCTTC.

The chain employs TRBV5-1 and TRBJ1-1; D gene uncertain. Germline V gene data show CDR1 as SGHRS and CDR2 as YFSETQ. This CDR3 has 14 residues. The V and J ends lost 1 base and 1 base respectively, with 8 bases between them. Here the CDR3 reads CASSLMSANTEAFF. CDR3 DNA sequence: TGCGCCAGCAGCTTGATGTCAGCGAACACTGAAGCTTTCTTT.

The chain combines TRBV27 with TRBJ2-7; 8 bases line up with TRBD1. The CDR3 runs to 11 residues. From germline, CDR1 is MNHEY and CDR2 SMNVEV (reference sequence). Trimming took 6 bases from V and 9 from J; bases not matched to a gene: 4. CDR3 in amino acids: CASRAGQGQYF. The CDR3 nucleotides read TGTGCCAGCAGGGCAGGACAGGGGCAGTACTTC.

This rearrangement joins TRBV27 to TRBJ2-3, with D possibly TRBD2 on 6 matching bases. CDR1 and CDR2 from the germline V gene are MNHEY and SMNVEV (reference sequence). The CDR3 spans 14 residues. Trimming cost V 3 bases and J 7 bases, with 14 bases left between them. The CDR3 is CASSLGRGRYTQYF. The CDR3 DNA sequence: TGTGCCAGCAGTTTGGGGCGGGGCAGGTATACGCAGTATTTT.

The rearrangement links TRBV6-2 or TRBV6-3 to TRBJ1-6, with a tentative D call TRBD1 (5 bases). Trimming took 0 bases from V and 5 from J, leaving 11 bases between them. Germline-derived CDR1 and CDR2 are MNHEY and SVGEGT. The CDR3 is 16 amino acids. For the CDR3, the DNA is TGTGCCAGCAGTTACTCCACAGGCAGCAATAATTCACCCCTCCACTTT. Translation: CASSYSTGSNNSPLHF.

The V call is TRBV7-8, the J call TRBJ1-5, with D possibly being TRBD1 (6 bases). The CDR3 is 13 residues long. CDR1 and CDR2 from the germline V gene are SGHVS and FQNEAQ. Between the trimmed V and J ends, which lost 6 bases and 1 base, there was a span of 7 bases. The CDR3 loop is CASRQGSNQPQHF. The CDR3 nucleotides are TGTGCCAGCAGACAGGGAAGCAATCAGCCCCAGCATTTT. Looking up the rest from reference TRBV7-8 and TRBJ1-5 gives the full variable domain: GAGVSQSPRYKVAKRGQDVALRCDPISGHVSLFWYQQALGQGPEFLTYFQNEAQLDKSGLPSDRFFAERPEGSVSTLKIQRTQQEDSAVYLCASRQGSNQPQHFGDGTRLSIL.

CDR3 sequence reads: CATSDSGGSGNTIYF. CDR3 DNA: TGTGCCACCAGTGATTCGGGTGGATCTGGAAACACCATATATTTT. The genes are TRBV24-1 and TRBJ1-3; D gene unclear. The germline gives CDR1 KGHDR, CDR2 SFDVKD. The V end was cut by 2 bases, the J end by 1 base, with 8 bases between. The length of the CDR3 is 15 residues.